Listed below are T cell receptor beta chains from one sample, sequenced in a study of T cell changes during pregnancy in multiple sclerosis. This table comes from immunoSEQ multiplex PCR, and its TCRdb copy is limited to in-frame clones, with some not included. In the table there are 40,000 to 55,000 clones, approximately 90% of which are singletons. Sample: CD8+ T cells from peripheral blood mononuclear cells, taken in the second trimester of pregnancy. These TCRs come from a female donor with multiple sclerosis, enrolled in a pregnancy study. The CDR3 runs from the conserved cysteine through the conserved F or W. D genes are given only for firm matches.

J gene	V gene	D gene	CDR3 protein
TRBJ1-6	TRBV10-3	TRBD1	CAISESRTGHNSPLHF
TRBJ1-1	TRBV7-6	TRBD1	CASSAGDRGGTEAFF
TRBJ2-3	TRBV6-5	NA	CASRRTGTDTQYF
TRBJ1-1	TRBV29-1	TRBD1	CSVVDRGSNTEAFF
TRBJ2-1	TRBV7-8	TRBD2	CASSSSSRASGANNEQFF
TRBJ1-1	TRBV2	TRBD1	CASSVPERDRIMNTEAFF
TRBJ1-3	TRBV4-3	NA	CASSQEAWSGNTIYF
TRBJ2-5	TRBV7-2	NA	CASSFRGSQETQYF
TRBJ1-5	TRBV5-5	NA	CASSGGESNQPQHF
TRBJ2-2	TRBV5-6	TRBD2	CASSSGTSPGELFF
TRBJ2-1	TRBV7-2	TRBD1	CASSLSQGAEFF
TRBJ1-5	TRBV6-4	NA	CASSPSGVAQPQHF
TRBJ1-2	TRBV13	TRBD1	CASSSRDRGFSGYTF
TRBJ2-7	TRBV7-2	TRBD2	CASSLALWTSGGSLSYEQYF
TRBJ2-3	TRBV2	TRBD2	CAMVERGAPIDTQYF
TRBJ1-6	TRBV13	NA	CASSLPRRSPLHF
TRBJ1-4	TRBV9	NA	CASSVAGATNEKLFF
TRBJ2-5	TRBV5-4	TRBD1	CASSWGTGQETQYF
TRBJ1-5	TRBV30	TRBD1	CAWSAGGAGQPQHF
TRBJ2-2	TRBV6-4	NA	CASSDSNSGELFF
TRBJ1-2	TRBV4-1	TRBD1	CASSPQDRATYGYTF